This TCR beta chain was documented in a study of T cells after yellow fever vaccination (dated by TCRdb to between 2018 and 2021). Concerning the study at large: The SMART-Seq v4 Ultra Low Input RNA kit was used to prepare libraries from fractions with low cell numbers. To follow T-cell clones before and after primary and booster YFV17D yellow fever vaccination, bulk TCR alpha and beta repertoires were sequenced over time. Two healthy male donors, one aged 18 to 30 and one aged 30 to 39 years, were included in the cohort. Blood was drawn at multiple timepoints before and after primary and secondary immunization, with bulk PBMC replicates and cell subsets isolated. Overall study outcomes, separate from this receptor: Compared with the primary T-cell response, the secondary T-cell response was weaker but faster, peaking on day 5 rather than day 15. Computational filtering was required because FACS-sorted repertoires could contain abundant contaminating clonotypes from the bulk population. A small fraction of clonotypes appeared in both the CD4 and CD8 compartments, likely as a result of convergent recombination. Only a couple of donors were included in the study, so the extent to which the findings can be generalized is limited. After the booster, most clones that had expanded after primary vaccination were detected again (approximately 97% of CD4 and more than 85% of CD8), suggesting broad maintenance of memory.

TCR cDNA was synthesized by 5'RACE template switching, which introduced a universal primer site and unique molecular identifiers. Priming of cDNA synthesis was performed from both the TCR alpha and TCR beta constant segments. Libraries were amplified in two PCR steps, with sample barcodes and sequencing adapters added in the second step. Sequencing of the libraries was done on either Illumina HiSeq 2500 (2x100 bp) or NovaSeq (2x150 bp). Under the source paper's analysis protocol: MIGEC was used to demultiplex reads and collapse the reads into UMI consensus sequences, and MiXCR was used for V(D)J alignment. Vaccine-responding clonotypes were identified with edgeR using replicate PBMC samples, with FDR below 0.01 and a log2 fold change above 5 up to day 15 being required. Each bulk clonotype received a CD4 or CD8 identity based on whether the sequenced CD4 or CD8 repertoire contained that clonotype at higher abundance. Starting from the raw public reads, TCRdb applied fastp trimming at Q25, assembled clones with MiXCR and retained in-frame beta chains. A single entry per CDR3 protein holds the most common genes and DNA from its merged rows. The V and J calls were not made by the authors but by TCRdb's processing. Counted in this sample were under 600,000 distinct CDR3 sequences; approximately 15% of them appeared once. About an eighth of the sample lies in the top ten.

Points on this clonotype: Its antigen is currently not known. There are no base qualities to consult, and no much larger clone falls within one base.

The germline V gene yields MNHEY for CDR1 and SVGEGT for CDR2. V is pared back by 0 bases and J by 4 bases, with 16 bases lying between the germline termini. Measured from the cysteine to the phenylalanine, the CDR3 is 16 residues long. Only the CDR3 DNA stays, 48 bases, in frame from base 1. Taken with the paper, the label for treatment or condition translates to: live attenuated yellow fever vaccine strain. At each blood-draw timepoint, two biological replicates of bulk PBMCs were obtained. A standard Ficoll-Paque protocol was used to isolate PBMCs from peripheral blood. TriZol was used to extract RNA from bulk PBMCs, CD4 and CD8 fractions, and dextramer-positive and dextramer-negative fractions.

The sequencing here drew on PBMCs, taken on the day of the yellow fever booster vaccination. In this chain, TRBV6-2 or TRBV6-3 is recombined with TRBJ2-7; the D segment cannot be called with confidence. The TCR comes from a young man who received the YFV17D yellow fever vaccine. The nucleotide sequence is given as TGTGCCAGCAGTTACTCGAGCGCCTTAATCCTTTACGAGCAGTACTTC. Its translation is CASSYSSALILYEQYF.